Listed here are 15 T cell receptor beta chains from one sample, sequenced in a study of blood T cell repertoires in COVID-19. Repertoires were generated with immunoSEQ multiplex PCR, while TCRdb's copy carries only in-frame clones and drops some. Altogether roughly 200,000 clones are present, around 85% being singletons, with the ten largest covering roughly 18%. The sample was peripheral blood. The receptors were sampled from an older person with COVID-19, enrolled during active disease.

This chain joins TRBV28 and TRBJ1-5, with a possible D match to TRBD1 (5 bases). Trimming removed 2 bases at V and 6 bases at J, with 5 bases between. The CDR3 spans 12 residues. Germline CDR1 and CDR2: MDHEN and SYDVKM. The CDR3 here is CASSLTGQPQHF. CDR3 nucleotides: TGTGCCAGCAGTTTAACAGGTCAGCCCCAGCATTTT.

The chain combines TRBV11-2 with TRBJ1-1; D not certain. The length of the CDR3 is 15 residues. The germline V gene has CDR1 SGHAT and CDR2 FQNNGV. Deletions cut 0 bases from V and 4 bases from J, with 12 bases between. In DNA form, the CDR3 reads TGTGCCAGCAGCTTAGATGCGAGGGTGGGCACTGAAGCTTTCTTT. Amino acid sequence: CASSLDARVGTEAFF.

The chain employs TRBV6-4 and TRBJ2-3; a possible D gene is TRBD2 (5 bases). Germline loops: CDR1 MRHNA, CDR2 SNTAGT. The CDR3 has 14 residues. Between the trimmed V and J ends, which lost 3 bases and 2 bases, there was a span of 9 bases. CDR3: CASSERGFTDTQYF. The CDR3 nucleotides read TGTGCCAGCAGTGAACGCGGGTTCACAGATACGCAGTATTTT.

This clone appeared a single time. V usage is TRBV9 and J usage is TRBJ2-5, with TRBD1 matching 8 bases. This CDR3 is 16 amino acids long. CDR1 is SGDLS and CDR2 is YYNGEE in the germline V gene. The J segment lost 7 bases and the V segment lost 2 bases, leaving 13 bases of the junction unmatched. Here the CDR3 DNA reads TGTGCCAGCAGCGTGACGGACAGGGTGGCGGGACTGACCCAGTACTTC. Protein: CASSVTDRVAGLTQYF.

The gene calls are TRBV4-2 and TRBJ2-3; a possible D gene is TRBD1 (5 bases). Deletions cut 3 bases from V and 2 bases from J, with 9 bases between. The germline CDR1 and CDR2 sequences are LGHNA and YNFKEQ. The CDR3 is made up of 14 amino acids. CDR3 sequence (DNA): TGTGCCAGCAGCCAGCTGACAGACACAGATACGCAGTATTTT. Its translation: CASSQLTDTDTQYF.

J is TRBJ2-1 and V is TRBV6-1, with a possible D match to TRBD1 (6 bases). V gave up 4 bases and J gave up 0 bases, with 13 bases separating them. This CDR3 comprises 16 residues. The germline V gene has CDR1 MNHNS and CDR2 SASEGT. The CDR3 DNA is TGTGCCAGCAGTGTTACCGGGACACACTCCTACAATGAGCAGTTCTTC. This gives the protein CASSVTGTHSYNEQFF.

The rearrangement joins TRBV28 to TRBJ2-1, with TRBD1 identical over 10 bases. In germline, CDR1 is MDHEN, CDR2 SYDVKM. This CDR3 contains 15 residues. The V gene end was trimmed by 6 bases and the J gene end by 6 bases; junction bases not matched to a gene: 8. The CDR3, as DNA: TGTGCCAGCAGCCCACCGGGACAGGGGCCCAATGAGCAGTTCTTC. This gives the protein CASSPPGQGPNEQFF.

CDR3 protein: CASSPSTVSYEQYF. DNA for the CDR3: TGTGCCAGCAGCCCGTCGACAGTCAGCTACGAGCAGTACTTC. This sequence joins TRBV9 and TRBJ2-7; possibly TRBD1 for D (5 bases). The germline V gene has CDR1 SGDLS and CDR2 YYNGEE. CDR3 length equals 14 residues. V was pared by 4 bases and J by 3 bases, with 14 bases between.

As concerns this clone: A junction end diverges from the germline sequence, so it may reflect a read error. The rearrangement joins TRBV7-9 to TRBJ2-7; tentatively, D is TRBD2 (6 bases). Germline V gene sequence: CDR1 SEHNR, CDR2 FQNEAQ (reference sequence). The CDR3 is 13 residues long. The CDR3 nucleotides are TGTGCCAGCAGCCGAGAAGCCAGCGGGCCGGCAGGCTTC. Translated: CASSREASGPAGF.

This clone was counted once. This chain links TRBV19 with TRBJ1-1; D may be TRBD1 (5 bases). This CDR3 is 14 amino acids long. Germline values: CDR1 LNHDA, CDR2 SQIVND (reference sequence). V was trimmed by 6 bases and J by 5 bases, leaving 16 bases between them. The CDR3 coding sequence is TGTGCCAGTAGGTTCGGGAGGGGACGAACTGAAGCTTTCTTT. Amino acid sequence: CASRFGRGRTEAFF.

The V call is TRBV11-2, the J call TRBJ2-1, with 7 bases aligning to TRBD2. With 5 bases clipped from V and 3 bases from J, the junction kept 13 bases outside the gene matches. This CDR3 comprises 17 residues. CDR1 is SGHAT, CDR2 FQNNGV, per germline. CDR3 in amino acids: CASSRPLTSVSYNEQFF. The CDR3 nucleotides read TGTGCCAGCAGCAGGCCCCTAACTAGCGTCAGCTACAATGAGCAGTTCTTC.

The chain carries TRBV3-1 (or the pseudogene TRBV3-2) and TRBJ1-2; 7 bases agree with TRBD1. The J segment lost 5 bases and the V segment lost 1 base, leaving 4 bases of the junction unmatched. This CDR3 comprises 14 residues. CDR1 is LGHDT and CDR2 is YNNKEL in the germline V gene (reference sequence). CDR3 nucleotides: TGTGCCAGCAGCCAAGGGACAGGACTATATGGCTACACCTTC. Its protein product is CASSQGTGLYGYTF.

V usage is TRBV18 and J usage is TRBJ1-5; no reliable D call. CDR3 length: 14 amino acids. Between the trimmed V and J ends, which lost 6 bases and 8 bases, there was a span of 17 bases. Per the germline V gene, CDR1 is KGHSH and CDR2 is LQKENI. In DNA, the CDR3 is TGTGCCAGCTCCCCTACGGTGGGCTCGGAGCCCCAGCATTTT. Encoded protein: CASSPTVGSEPQHF.

This chain uses TRBV7-2 with TRBJ2-7, with 13 bases that match TRBD2. The CDR3 has 15 residues. CDR1 and CDR2 from the germline V gene are SGHTA and FQGNSA. With 5 bases clipped from V and 3 bases from J, the junction kept 4 bases outside the gene matches. DNA of the CDR3: TGTGCCAGCAGCCGGACTAGCGGGGGATTCTACGAGCAGTACTTC. It translates to CASSRTSGGFYEQYF.

The rearrangement joins TRBV6-5 to TRBJ1-2; 7 nucleotides line up with TRBD1. V gave up 8 bases and J gave up 1 base; unmatched junction bases: 7. The CDR3 extends over 14 amino acids. Looked up from germline, CDR1 is MNHEY and CDR2 is SVGAGI. The CDR3 bases are TGTGCCAGCCGCCGACAGGGCAGTAACTATGGCTACACCTTC. This translates into CASRRQGSNYGYTF.